The TCR beta chain described here comes from a study of blood T cell repertoires in COVID-19. Study in general: Acute-phase and convalescent COVID-19 samples originated in the United States, Italy and Spain. The analysed material was cDNA or gDNA that came from T cells, B-cell-depleted T cells, or PBMCs.

In the source study's methods: Amplified reference gene primers provided the basis for estimating nucleated cell counts. The table came from immunoSEQ multiplex PCR; TCRdb's copy has only in-frame clones and leaves some out. V, J and clone size are those of that table, while D and trimming were read from the DNA. The sample lists about 190,000 clones, nearly 90% occurring once. The sequenced sample was peripheral blood. The sequence derives from a man aged 50 to 60 with acute or convalescent COVID-19.

The CDR3: CASSTGTSTRPSYEQYF. Written as DNA, the CDR3 is TGCGCCAGCAGCACCGGGACTAGCACAAGACCCTCCTACGAGCAGTACTTC. This chain connects TRBV5-1 to TRBJ2-7, with TRBD2 matching over 9 bases. Germline trimming cut 4 bases from V and 0 bases from J; bases unmatched to any gene: 11. Per the germline V gene, CDR1 is SGHRS and CDR2 is YFSETQ. The CDR3 runs to 17 residues.